This T cell receptor beta chain originates from a study of CD8+ T cells in alopecia areata. Looking at the study overall: Treated individuals took tofacitinib by mouth, 5 to 10 mg twice daily. Regarding the study as a whole: Amid tofacitinib therapy, many expanded lesional clones stayed present in scalp and blood.

RNA was extracted and reverse transcribed into cDNA as the sequencing template. TCRdb keeps only in-frame clones here, not all; method: immunoSEQ multiplex PCR. Of 180,000 or so clones in the sample, about 47% were seen once. Treatment given: oral pan-JAK inhibitor, 5-10 mg twice daily. CDR3 length: 11 amino acids. CDR1 and CDR2 from the germline V gene are SQVTM and ANQGSEA. V was cut by 4 bases and J by 3 bases, with 3 bases left in between. This clone showed up just a few times. Its specificity is unknown. The TCR originated in a human donor with alopecia areata. The rearrangement joins TRBV29-1 to TRBJ2-2; the D is unclear. Sequencing was performed on CD8+ T cells sorted from blood, taken between weeks 51 and 54, from a patient treated with tofacitinib. The CDR3 DNA reads TGCAGCGTTGTTCACACCGGGGAGCTGTTTTTT. Amino acid sequence: CSVVHTGELFF.